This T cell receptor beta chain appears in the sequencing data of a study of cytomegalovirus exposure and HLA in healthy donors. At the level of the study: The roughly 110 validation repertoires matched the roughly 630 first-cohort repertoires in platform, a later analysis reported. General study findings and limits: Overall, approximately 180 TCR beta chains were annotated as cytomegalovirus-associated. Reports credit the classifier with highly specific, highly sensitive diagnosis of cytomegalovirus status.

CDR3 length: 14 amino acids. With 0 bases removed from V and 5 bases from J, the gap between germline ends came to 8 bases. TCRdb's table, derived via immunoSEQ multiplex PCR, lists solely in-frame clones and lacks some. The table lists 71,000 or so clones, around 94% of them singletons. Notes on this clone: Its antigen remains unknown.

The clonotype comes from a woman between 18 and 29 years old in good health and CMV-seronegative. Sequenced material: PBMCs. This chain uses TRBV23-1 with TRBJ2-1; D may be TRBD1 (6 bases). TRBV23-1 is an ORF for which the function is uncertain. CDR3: CASSQSNRDNEQFF. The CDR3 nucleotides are TGCGCCAGCAGTCAATCGAACAGGGACAATGAGCAGTTCTTC.